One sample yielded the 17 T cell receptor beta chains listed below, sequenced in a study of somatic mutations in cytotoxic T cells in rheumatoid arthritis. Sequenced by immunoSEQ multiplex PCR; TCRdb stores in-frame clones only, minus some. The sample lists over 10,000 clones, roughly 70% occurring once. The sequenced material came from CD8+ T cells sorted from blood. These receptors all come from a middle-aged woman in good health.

The CDR3 protein is CASNSFRVGTGYDQPQHF. The CDR3 DNA reads as TGTGCCAGCAACTCATTTAGGGTCGGGACAGGGTATGATCAGCCCCAGCATTTT. The V and J genes are TRBV28 and TRBJ1-5; TRBD1 agrees at 9 bases. The CDR3 covers 18 residues. Germline CDR1 and CDR2: MDHEN and SYDVKM. V shed 7 bases and J 5 bases; nucleotides not matched to a gene: 18.

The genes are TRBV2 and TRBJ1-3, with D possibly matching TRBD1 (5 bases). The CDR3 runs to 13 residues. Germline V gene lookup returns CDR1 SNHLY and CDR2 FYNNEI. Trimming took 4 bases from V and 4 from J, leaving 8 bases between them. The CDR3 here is CASSGGPGNTIYF. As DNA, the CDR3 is TGTGCCAGCAGTGGGGGACCCGGAAACACCATATATTTT.

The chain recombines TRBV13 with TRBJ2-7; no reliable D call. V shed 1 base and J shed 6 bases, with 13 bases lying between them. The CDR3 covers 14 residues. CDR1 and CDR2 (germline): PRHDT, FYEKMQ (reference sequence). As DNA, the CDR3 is TGTGCCAGCAGCTTAGCTCCCCGGTACTCCGAGCAGTACTTC. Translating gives CASSLAPRYSEQYF.

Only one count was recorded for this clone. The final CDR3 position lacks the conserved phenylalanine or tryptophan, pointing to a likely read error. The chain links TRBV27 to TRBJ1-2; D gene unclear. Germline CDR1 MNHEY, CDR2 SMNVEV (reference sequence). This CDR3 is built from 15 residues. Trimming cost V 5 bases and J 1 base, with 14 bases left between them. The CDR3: CASSLSGILNYGYTL. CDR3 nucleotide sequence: TGTGCCAGCAGTCTCTCGGGGATTCTTAACTATGGCTACACCCTC.

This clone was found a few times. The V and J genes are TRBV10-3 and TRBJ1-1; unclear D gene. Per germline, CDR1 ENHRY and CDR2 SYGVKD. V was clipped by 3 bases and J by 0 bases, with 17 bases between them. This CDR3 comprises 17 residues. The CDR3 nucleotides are TGTGCCATCAGTGAATCGCTTCGCTCGGGGATGAACACTGAAGCTTTCTTT. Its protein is CAISESLRSGMNTEAFF.

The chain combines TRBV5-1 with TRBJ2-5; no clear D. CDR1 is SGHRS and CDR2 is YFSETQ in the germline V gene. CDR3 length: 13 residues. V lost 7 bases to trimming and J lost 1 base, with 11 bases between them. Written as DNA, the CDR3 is TGCGCCAGCGGCCCGGGTAGCCAAGAGACCCAGTACTTC. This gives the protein CASGPGSQETQYF.

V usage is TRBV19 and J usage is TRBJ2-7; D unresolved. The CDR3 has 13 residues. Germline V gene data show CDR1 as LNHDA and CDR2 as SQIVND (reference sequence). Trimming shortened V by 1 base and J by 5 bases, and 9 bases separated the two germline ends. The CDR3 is CASSIGGRHEQYF. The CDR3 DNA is TGTGCCAGTAGTATAGGAGGCCGCCACGAGCAGTACTTC.

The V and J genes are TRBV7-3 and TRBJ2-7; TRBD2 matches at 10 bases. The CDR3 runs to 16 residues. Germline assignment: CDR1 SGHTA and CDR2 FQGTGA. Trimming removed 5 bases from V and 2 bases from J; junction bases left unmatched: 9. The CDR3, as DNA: TGTGCCAGCAGCCCCTCCCCGGGACTAGCGACCTACGAGCAGTACTTC. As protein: CASSPSPGLATYEQYF.

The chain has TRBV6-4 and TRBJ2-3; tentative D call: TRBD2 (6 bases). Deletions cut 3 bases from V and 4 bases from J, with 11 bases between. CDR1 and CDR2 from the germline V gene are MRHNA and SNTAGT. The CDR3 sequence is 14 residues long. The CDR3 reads CASSERDPADTQYF. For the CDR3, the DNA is TGTGCCAGCAGTGAGCGGGACCCAGCAGATACGCAGTATTTT.

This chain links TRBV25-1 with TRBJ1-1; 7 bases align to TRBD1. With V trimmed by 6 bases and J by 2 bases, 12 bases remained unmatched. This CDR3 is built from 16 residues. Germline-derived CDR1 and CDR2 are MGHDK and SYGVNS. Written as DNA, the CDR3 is TGTGCCAGCAGCCGCCATCACAGGGGACCCAACACTGAAGCTTTCTTT. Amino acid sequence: CASSRHHRGPNTEAFF.

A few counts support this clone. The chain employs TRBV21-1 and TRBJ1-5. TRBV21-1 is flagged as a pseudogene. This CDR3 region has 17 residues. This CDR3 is CASSIPRGGGSNQPQHF. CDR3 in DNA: TGTGCCAGCAGCATCCCGAGAGGGGGGGGAAGCAATCAGCCCCAGCATTTT.

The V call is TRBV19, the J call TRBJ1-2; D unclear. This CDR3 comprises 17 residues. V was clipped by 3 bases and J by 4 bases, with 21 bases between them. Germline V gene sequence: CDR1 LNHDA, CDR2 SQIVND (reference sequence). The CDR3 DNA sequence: TGTGCCAGTAGTATCTTGGGTTCGGGAGGAGGAAGCTATGGCTACACCTTC. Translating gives CASSILGSGGGSYGYTF.

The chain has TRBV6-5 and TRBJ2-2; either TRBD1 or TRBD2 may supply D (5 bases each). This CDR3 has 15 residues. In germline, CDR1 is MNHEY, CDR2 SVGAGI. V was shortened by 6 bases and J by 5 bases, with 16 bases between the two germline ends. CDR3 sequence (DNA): TGTGCCAGCAGAGGGACCCACTCGAGTACCGGGGAGCTGTTTTTT. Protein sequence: CASRGTHSSTGELFF.

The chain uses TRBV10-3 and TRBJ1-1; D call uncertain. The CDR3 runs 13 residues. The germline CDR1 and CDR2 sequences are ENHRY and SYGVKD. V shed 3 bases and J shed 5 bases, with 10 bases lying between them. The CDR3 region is CAISDAGWTEAFF. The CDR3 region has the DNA TGTGCCATCAGTGACGCGGGGTGGACTGAAGCTTTCTTT.

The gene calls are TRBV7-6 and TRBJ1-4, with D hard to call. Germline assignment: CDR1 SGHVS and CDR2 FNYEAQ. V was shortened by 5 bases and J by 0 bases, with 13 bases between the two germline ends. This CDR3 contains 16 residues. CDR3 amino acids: CASSGAGTATNEKLFF. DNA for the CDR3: TGTGCCAGCAGCGGCGCCGGCACAGCAACTAATGAAAAACTGTTTTTT. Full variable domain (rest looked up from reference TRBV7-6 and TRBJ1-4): GAGVSQSPRYKVTKRGQDVALRCDPISGHVSLYWYRQALGQGPEFLTYFNYEAQQDKSGLPNDRFSAERPEGSISTLTIQRTEQRDSAMYRCASSGAGTATNEKLFFGSGTQLSVL.

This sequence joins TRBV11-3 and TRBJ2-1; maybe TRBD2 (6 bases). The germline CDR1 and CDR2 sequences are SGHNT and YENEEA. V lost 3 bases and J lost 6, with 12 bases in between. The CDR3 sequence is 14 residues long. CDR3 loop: CASSFRDFSNEQFF. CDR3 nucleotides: TGTGCCAGCAGCTTCCGGGACTTTTCCAATGAGCAGTTCTTC.

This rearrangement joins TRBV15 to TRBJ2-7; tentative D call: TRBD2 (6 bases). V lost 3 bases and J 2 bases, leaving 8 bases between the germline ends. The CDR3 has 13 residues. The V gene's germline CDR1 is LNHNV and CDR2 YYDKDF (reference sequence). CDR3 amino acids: CATSRDYTYEQYF. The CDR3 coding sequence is TGTGCCACCAGCAGGGACTACACCTACGAGCAGTACTTC.